One sample yielded the 7 T cell receptor beta chains listed below, sequenced in a study of graft-versus-host responses after intestinal transplantation (dated by TCRdb to the early 2020s). Receptor libraries were prepared by the immunoSEQ multiplex PCR assay. TCRdb's version of the immuneACCESS table is confined to in-frame rearrangements and falls short of the full clone set. An unresolved V gene accounts for under half of the shortfall where checked; the remainder is of unknown origin. The sample records about 94,000 clones, roughly nine tenths of which are singletons. The ten largest account for around 0.5% of the sample. What the time point label conveys for this sample: cells obtained before transplantation from donor or recipient. Antigens for these TCRs are unknown. The sequenced sample was unstimulated CD8+ T cells sorted from spleen or lymph node cells, obtained before intestinal transplant. Every receptor here comes from a human donor who received an intestinal transplant.

The V gene is TRBV7-9, the J gene TRBJ2-7; 12 bases fit TRBD2. Trimming at V came to 5 bases and at J to 5 bases, leaving 7 bases not matched to a gene. The length of the CDR3 is 15 residues. Germline V CDR1 and CDR2: SEHNR, FQNEAQ (reference sequence). The CDR3 DNA reads TGTGCCAGCAGCCGACGGACTAGCGGGGAACACGAGCAGTACTTC. Translated: CASSRRTSGEHEQYF.

In this sample, this clone turned up a few times. V gene TRBV30 combines with J gene TRBJ1-1; D gene unclear. Germline assignment: CDR1 GTSNPN and CDR2 SVGIG (reference sequence). This CDR3 has 13 residues. V was cut by 0 bases and J by 4 bases, with 9 bases left in between. This CDR3 reads CAWSVDGGTEAFF. CDR3 nucleotide sequence: TGTGCCTGGAGTGTAGATGGAGGCACTGAAGCTTTCTTT.

The chain links TRBV10-2 to TRBJ1-1, with D possibly being TRBD1 (6 bases). Germline assignment: CDR1 WSHSY and CDR2 SAAADI. Between the trimmed V and J ends, which lost 7 bases and 1 base, there was a span of 13 bases. The CDR3 consists of 14 residues. In DNA form, the CDR3 reads TGCGCCAGCAATAACAGGGTACCGAACACTGAAGCTTTCTTT. It yields the protein CASNNRVPNTEAFF.

This sequence joins TRBV15 and TRBJ1-1, with 9 bases identical to TRBD1. This CDR3 has 15 amino acids. Germline V gene data show CDR1 as LNHNV and CDR2 as YYDKDF (reference sequence). The trim removed 0 bases at V and 5 bases at J, leaving 4 bases unmatched. CDR3 nucleotide sequence: TGTGCCACCAGCAGAGAGGGACAGGGAAAAACTGAAGCTTTCTTT. Its protein is CATSREGQGKTEAFF.

This rearrangement joins TRBV19 to TRBJ1-4; TRBD1 agrees at 7 bases. The CDR3 loop spans 15 amino acids. The V segment lost 0 bases and the J segment 8 bases; nucleotides outside the gene matches: 6. The germline CDR1 and CDR2 sequences are LNHDA and SQIVND (reference sequence). The chain's CDR3 is CASSIDGQVREKLFF. The CDR3 DNA reads as TGTGCCAGTAGTATAGACGGACAGGTCAGGGAAAAACTGTTTTTT.

The rearrangement links TRBV10-1 to TRBJ1-4; 7 positions agree with TRBD1. The CDR3 is 18 residues long. Germline V gives CDR1 WNHNN, CDR2 SYGVQD (reference sequence). The V gene end was trimmed by 4 bases and the J gene end by 0 bases; junction bases not matched to a gene: 11. CDR3 protein: CASSVGGTEVATNEKLFF. The DNA of the CDR3 is TGCGCCAGCAGTGTAGGCGGGACAGAAGTTGCAACTAATGAAAAACTGTTTTTT.

V and J are TRBV6-5 and TRBJ1-1; D remains ambiguous. Germline V CDR1 and CDR2: MNHEY, SVGAGI. CDR3 length equals 15 residues. With 6 bases removed from V and 2 bases from J, the gap between germline ends came to 16 bases. CDR3 region: CASSPRRDANTEAFF. The CDR3 DNA reads TGTGCCAGCAGCCCAAGGAGAGACGCAAACACTGAAGCTTTCTTT.